This T cell receptor beta chain came from a study of T cell repertoires in cytomegalovirus infection. Looking at the study overall: Shared public TCR beta signatures pointed to both CMV infection and a matching HLA type. General study findings and limits: HLA-C-restricted TCR beta clonotypes specific for CMV led the ex vivo response.

One entry per CDR3 protein results from TCRdb running MiXCR on the reads. Among approximately 500,000 distinct CDR3 sequences listed, 16% were seen once. This clonotype was counted ten times or more. Its antigen remains unidentified. The sequence was collected from a human donor in good health (CMV status not recorded). Some clones in this sample may be carry-over from other donors' samples. Sequencing input: CD8+ T cells from PBMCs.

CDR3 DNA: TGTGCCAGCAGCTCGGGACAGCCCAATCAGCCCCAGCATTTT. Protein product: CASSSGQPNQPQHF. V is TRBV7-9 and J is TRBJ1-5; TRBD1 agrees at 7 bases. The germline V gene has CDR1 SEHNR and CDR2 FQNEAQ (reference sequence). V dropped 4 bases and J dropped 3; count of bases not matched to a gene: 3. The CDR3 runs to 14 residues.